This entry lists 15 T cell receptor beta chains sequenced from one sample in a study of blood T cell repertoires in COVID-19. Assay used: immunoSEQ multiplex PCR; TCRdb lists only in-frame clones, some missing. The table records about 130,000 clones, 81% of them present only once. Input material: peripheral blood. The receptors originated from a woman aged 50 to 60 with acute or convalescent COVID-19.

This clone was recorded once. The chain combines TRBV5-4 with TRBJ2-4; 13 bases agree with TRBD2. Germline loops: CDR1 SGHNT, CDR2 YYREEE (reference sequence). The CDR3 is 17 amino acids. Trimming removed 1 base from V and 8 bases from J; junction bases left unmatched: 9. The CDR3 here is CASSLSTSGGARDIQYF. The DNA for the CDR3 is TGTGCCAGCAGCTTGTCCACTAGCGGGGGGGCTCGGGACATTCAGTACTTC.

The V gene is TRBV18, the J gene TRBJ2-7; TRBD1 matches at 7 bases. This CDR3 region has 14 residues. Trimming cost V 2 bases and J 4 bases; bases outside gene matches: 5. Per the germline V gene, CDR1 is KGHSH and CDR2 is LQKENI. The CDR3 here is CASSPLGTDYEQYF. The CDR3 DNA reads TGTGCCAGCTCACCATTAGGGACAGATTACGAGCAGTACTTC.

This chain uses TRBV27 with TRBJ1-1; the match to TRBD1 covers 9 bases. This CDR3 is 15 amino acids long. V was pared by 6 bases and J by 2 bases, with 7 bases of the junction left unmatched. Germline-derived CDR1 and CDR2 are MNHEY and SMNVEV (reference sequence). CDR3 amino acids: CASRNGDRANTEAFF. Written as DNA, the CDR3 is TGTGCCAGCAGGAACGGGGACAGGGCCAACACTGAAGCTTTCTTT.

This clone has just one count. The rearrangement joins TRBV15 to TRBJ2-3, with D maybe TRBD1 (5 bases). The CDR3 is 17 amino acids. Germline V gene sequence: CDR1 LNHNV, CDR2 YYDKDF (reference sequence). Trimming stripped 0 bases from V and 0 bases from J, with 13 bases between. The CDR3 DNA sequence: TGTGCCACCAGCAGAGATTACACAGGCACTAGCACAGATACGCAGTATTTT. This gives the protein CATSRDYTGTSTDTQYF.

The chain joins TRBV6-5 to TRBJ1-1; D is undetermined. The germline CDR1 and CDR2 sequences are MNHEY and SVGAGI. There are 15 residues in the CDR3. Trimming stripped 0 bases from V and 1 base from J, with 9 bases between. In DNA, the CDR3 is TGTGCCAGCAGTTACTCCAGTTCGGGGAACACTGAAGCTTTCTTT. Translated, it gives CASSYSSSGNTEAFF.

The chain links TRBV4-1 to TRBJ1-2; 9 bases agree with TRBD1. The V gene end was trimmed by 1 base and the J gene end by 5 bases; junction bases not matched to a gene: 11. The CDR3 loop spans 17 amino acids. Germline lookup yields CDR1 MGHRA and CDR2 YSYEKL. CDR3 DNA sequence: TGCGCCAGCAGCCAAGCCGGACAGGGGTCCTACTCTTATGGCTACACCTTC. It yields the protein CASSQAGQGSYSYGYTF.

V gene TRBV29-1 combines with J gene TRBJ2-7; TRBD2 agrees at 7 bases. Germline V gives CDR1 SQVTM, CDR2 ANQGSEA. This CDR3 comprises 13 residues. The ends lost 4 bases at V and 2 bases at J; junction bases unmatched: 5. The CDR3 DNA follows: TGCAGCGTTGTGCGGGAGCCGACCTACGAGCAGTACTTC. It translates to CSVVREPTYEQYF.

V and J are TRBV3-1 (or the pseudogene TRBV3-2) and TRBJ2-5; D remains unclear. Per the germline V gene, CDR1 is LGHDT and CDR2 is YNNKEL (reference sequence). This CDR3 comprises 14 residues. The V gene lost 0 bases and the J gene lost 3 bases, with 8 bases spanning the gap. The CDR3 nucleotides read TGTGCCAGCAGCCAAGATCCCACTAAAGAGACCCAGTACTTC. This gives the protein CASSQDPTKETQYF.

The chain uses TRBV28 and TRBJ1-5; TRBD1 is a possible D gene (5 bases). With 2 bases removed from V and 3 bases from J, the gap between germline ends came to 11 bases. Germline CDR1 is MDHEN and CDR2 is SYDVKM. This CDR3 is 15 amino acids long. CDR3 residues: CASSLRQLTNQPQHF. The CDR3 region has the DNA TGTGCCAGCAGTTTACGACAGCTTACCAATCAGCCCCAGCATTTT.

This clone was detected a few times. CDR3 sequence (DNA): TGTGCCAGTAGTTCTAGCGGGAGTTTGATCGAGCAGTACTTC. It specifies CASSSSGSLIEQYF. This chain connects TRBV19 to TRBJ2-7; 10 nucleotides line up with TRBD2. Germline V gene lookup returns CDR1 LNHDA and CDR2 SQIVND (reference sequence). CDR3 size: 14 residues. V trimming: 5 bases; J trimming: 6 bases; junction bases outside the gene matches: 7.

V usage is TRBV2 and J usage is TRBJ1-6; D perhaps matches TRBD1 (6 bases). Germline V lookup: CDR1 SNHLY, CDR2 FYNNEI. The V gene lost 8 bases and the J gene lost 7 bases, with 9 bases spanning the gap. This CDR3 comprises 12 residues. The CDR3: CASRTENSPLHF. CDR3 DNA sequence: TGTGCCAGCCGGACAGAAAATTCACCCCTCCACTTT. The full variable domain, completed using reference TRBV2 and TRBJ1-6, is EPEVTQTPSHQVTQMGQEVILRCVPISNHLYFYWYRQILGQKVEFLVSFYNNEISEKSEIFDDQFSVERPDGSNFTLKIRSTKLEDSAMYFCASRTENSPLHFGNGTRLTVT.

This clone came up a few times. The chain recombines TRBV27 with TRBJ1-5; TRBD1 matches at 9 bases. Germline V CDR1 and CDR2: MNHEY, SMNVEV (reference sequence). J was trimmed by 0 bases and V by 6 bases; bases with no gene match: 0. This CDR3 has 14 amino acids. CDR3 coding DNA: TGTGCCAGCAGACAGGGGGCTAGCAATCAGCCCCAGCATTTT. Translation: CASRQGASNQPQHF.

V and J are TRBV6-6 and TRBJ2-7, with 10 bases identical to TRBD2. The V segment lost 6 bases and the J segment 1 base; nucleotides outside the gene matches: 6. Germline V gives CDR1 MNHNY, CDR2 SVGAGI (reference sequence). CDR3 length equals 15 residues. The CDR3 sequence is CASRESGGGSYEQYF. The CDR3 DNA is TGTGCCAGCAGGGAGAGCGGGGGGGGTTCCTACGAGCAGTACTTC.

This chain joins TRBV7-9 and TRBJ2-6; tentative D call: TRBD1 (5 bases). CDR3 length: 17 residues. The germline V gene encodes CDR1 SEHNR and CDR2 FQNEAQ (reference sequence). Trimming removed 5 bases at V and 0 bases at J, with 14 bases between. CDR3 in amino acids: CASSSYGQLSGANVLTF. In nucleotides, the CDR3 is TGTGCCAGCAGCAGCTACGGACAACTCTCTGGGGCCAACGTCCTGACTTTC.

This rearrangement joins TRBV6-5 to TRBJ1-2, with D perhaps matching TRBD1 (6 bases). V shed 4 bases and J shed 3 bases, with 15 bases lying between them. This CDR3 region has 15 residues. Germline CDR1 is MNHEY and CDR2 is SVGAGI. CDR3 sequence (DNA): TGTGCCAGCAGTTTCGGACAGACGACGGACTATGGCTACACCTTC. Translated: CASSFGQTTDYGYTF.